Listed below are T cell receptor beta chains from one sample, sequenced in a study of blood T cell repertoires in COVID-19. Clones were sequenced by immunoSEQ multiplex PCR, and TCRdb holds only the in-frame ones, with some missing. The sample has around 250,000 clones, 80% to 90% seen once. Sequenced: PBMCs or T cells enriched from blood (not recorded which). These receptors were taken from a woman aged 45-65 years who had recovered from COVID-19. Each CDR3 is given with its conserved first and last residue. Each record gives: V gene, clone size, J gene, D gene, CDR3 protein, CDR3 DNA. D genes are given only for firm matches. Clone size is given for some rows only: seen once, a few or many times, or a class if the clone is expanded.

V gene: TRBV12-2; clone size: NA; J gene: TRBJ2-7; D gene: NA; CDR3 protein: CASRPSYPSGLIQITYEQYF; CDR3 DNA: TGTGCAAGTCGCCCCTCGTACCCTTCCGGACTGATACAAATTACCTACGAGCAGTACTTC
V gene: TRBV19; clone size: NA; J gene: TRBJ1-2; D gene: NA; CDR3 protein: CASTARNYGYTF; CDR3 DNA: TGTGCCAGTACGGCTAGGAACTATGGCTACACCTTC
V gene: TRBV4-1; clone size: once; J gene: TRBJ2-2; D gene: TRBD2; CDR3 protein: CASSRLAGDTGELFF; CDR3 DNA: TGCGCCAGCAGCCGACTAGCGGGAGACACCGGGGAGCTGTTTTTT
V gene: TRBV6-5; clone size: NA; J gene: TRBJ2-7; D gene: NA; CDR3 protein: CASRDRLPPYEQYF; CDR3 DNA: TGTGCCAGCAGAGACAGGTTGCCTCCCTACGAGCAGTACTTC
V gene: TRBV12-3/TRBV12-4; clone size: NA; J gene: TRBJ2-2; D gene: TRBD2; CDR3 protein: CASGTSTGELFF; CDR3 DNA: TGTGCCAGCGGGACTAGCACCGGGGAGCTGTTTTTT
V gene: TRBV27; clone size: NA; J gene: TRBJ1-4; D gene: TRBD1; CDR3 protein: CASSLSRDRGGEKLFF; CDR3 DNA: TGTGCCAGCAGTTTATCGAGGGACAGGGGGGGTGAAAAACTGTTTTTT
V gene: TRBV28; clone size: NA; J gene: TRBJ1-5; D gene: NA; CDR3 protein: CASSLGGDYYSNQPQHF; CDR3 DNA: TGTGCCAGCAGCCTGGGGGGAGACTATTATAGCAATCAGCCCCAGCATTTT
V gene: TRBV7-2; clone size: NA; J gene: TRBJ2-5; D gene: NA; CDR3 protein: CASSQLQGSVETQYF; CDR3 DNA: TGTGCCAGCAGCCAGCTACAGGGTTCAGTGGAGACCCAGTACTTC
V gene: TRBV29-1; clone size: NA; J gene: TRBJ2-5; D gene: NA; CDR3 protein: CSVYGTLQETQYF; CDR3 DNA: TGCAGCGTTTACGGGACATTACAAGAGACCCAGTACTTC
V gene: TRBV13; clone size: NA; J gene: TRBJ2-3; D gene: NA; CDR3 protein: CASSLGATDTQYF; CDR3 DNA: TGTGCCAGCAGCTTAGGGGCCACAGATACGCAGTATTTT
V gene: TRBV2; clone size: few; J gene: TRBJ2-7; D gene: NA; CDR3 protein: CASSERGSYEQYF; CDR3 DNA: TGTGCCAGCAGTGAGCGGGGCTCCTACGAGCAGTACTTC
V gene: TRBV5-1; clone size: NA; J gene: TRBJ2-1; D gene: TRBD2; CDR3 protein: CASRRNDWGLAGFKSRDEQFF; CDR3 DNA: TGCGCCAGCAGGAGGAACGATTGGGGACTAGCGGGTTTCAAAAGTCGGGATGAGCAGTTCTTC
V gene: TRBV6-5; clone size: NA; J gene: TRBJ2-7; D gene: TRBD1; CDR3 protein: CASKGTGKYEQYF; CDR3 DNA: TGTGCCAGCAAGGGGACAGGGAAGTACGAGCAGTACTTC
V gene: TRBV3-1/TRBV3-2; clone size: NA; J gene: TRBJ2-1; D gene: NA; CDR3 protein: CASSRASSYNEQFF; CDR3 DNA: TGTGCCAGCAGCCGAGCTAGCTCCTACAATGAGCAGTTCTTC
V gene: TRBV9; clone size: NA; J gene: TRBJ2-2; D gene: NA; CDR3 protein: CASSVGRENTGELFF; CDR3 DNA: TGTGCCAGCAGTGTCGGCAGGGAGAACACCGGGGAGCTGTTTTTT
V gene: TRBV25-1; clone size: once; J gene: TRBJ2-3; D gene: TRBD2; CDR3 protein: CASRLAGTDTQYF; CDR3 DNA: TGTGCCAGCAGGTTAGCGGGGACAGATACGCAGTATTTT
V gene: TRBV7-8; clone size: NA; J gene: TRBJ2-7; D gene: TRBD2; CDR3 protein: CASSSGLAGVYEQYF; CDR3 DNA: TGTGCCAGCAGCTCGGGACTAGCGGGAGTCTACGAGCAGTACTTC
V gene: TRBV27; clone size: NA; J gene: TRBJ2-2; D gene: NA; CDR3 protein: CASTYPPLKSTGELFF; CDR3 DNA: TGTGCCAGCACCTACCCCCCTCTGAAGTCAACCGGGGAGCTGTTTTTT
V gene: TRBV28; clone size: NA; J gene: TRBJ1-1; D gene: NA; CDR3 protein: CASSLGGRWTEAFF; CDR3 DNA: TGTGCCAGCAGTTTGGGAGGGAGGTGGACTGAAGCTTTCTTT
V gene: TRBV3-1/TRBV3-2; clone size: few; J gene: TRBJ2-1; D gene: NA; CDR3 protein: CASSQQGGDNEQFF; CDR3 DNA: TGTGCCAGCAGCCAACAGGGAGGTGACAATGAGCAGTTCTTC
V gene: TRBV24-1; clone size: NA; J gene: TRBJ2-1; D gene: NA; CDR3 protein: CATTHTRGAGDEQFF; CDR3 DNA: TGTGCCACCACTCACACACGGGGGGCAGGGGATGAGCAGTTCTTC
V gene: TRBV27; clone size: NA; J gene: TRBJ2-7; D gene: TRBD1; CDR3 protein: CASSADRGLMTKDPEQYF; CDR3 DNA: TGTGCCAGCAGTGCTGACAGGGGGCTTATGACTAAGGACCCCGAGCAGTACTTC
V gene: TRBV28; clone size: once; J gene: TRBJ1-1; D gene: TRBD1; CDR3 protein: CASSSLGQGTEAFF; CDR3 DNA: TGTGCCAGCAGTTCCTTGGGACAGGGGACTGAAGCTTTCTTT
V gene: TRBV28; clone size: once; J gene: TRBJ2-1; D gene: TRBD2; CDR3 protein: CASSLFETSGSRNEQFF; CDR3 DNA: TGTGCCAGCAGTTTATTCGAGACTAGCGGGAGTCGTAATGAGCAGTTCTTC
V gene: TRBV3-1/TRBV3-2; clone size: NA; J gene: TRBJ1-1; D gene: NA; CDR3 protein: CASSQTGYTEAFF; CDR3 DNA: TGTGCCAGCAGCCAGACGGGGTACACTGAAGCTTTCTTT
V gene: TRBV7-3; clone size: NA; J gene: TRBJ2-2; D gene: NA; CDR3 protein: CASSLGSRGELFF; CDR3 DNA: TGTGCCAGCAGCCTGGGGAGTCGTGGGGAGCTGTTTTTT
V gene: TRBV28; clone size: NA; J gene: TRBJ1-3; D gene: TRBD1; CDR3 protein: CASSTRTGPPGNTIYF; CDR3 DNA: TGTGCCAGCAGTACCCGGACAGGACCCCCTGGAAACACCATATATTTT
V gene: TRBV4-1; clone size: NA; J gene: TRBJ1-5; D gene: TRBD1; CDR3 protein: CASSQEGRGFRNQPQHF; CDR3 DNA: TGCGCCAGCAGCCAAGAGGGCAGGGGGTTTCGCAATCAGCCCCAGCATTTT
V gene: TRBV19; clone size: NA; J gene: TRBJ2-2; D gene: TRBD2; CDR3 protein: CASYAGLYYTNTGELFF; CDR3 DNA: TGTGCCAGTTATGCGGGACTATACTATACGAACACCGGGGAGCTGTTTTTT
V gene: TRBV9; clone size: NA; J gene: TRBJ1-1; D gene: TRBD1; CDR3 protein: CASSVGTGGWMNTEAFF; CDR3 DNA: TGTGCCAGCAGCGTCGGGACAGGGGGCTGGATGAACACTGAAGCTTTCTTT
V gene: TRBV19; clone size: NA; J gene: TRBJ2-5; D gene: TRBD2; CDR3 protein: CASTGRGSGETQYF; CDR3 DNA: TGTGCCAGTACCGGGCGGGGGTCGGGAGAGACCCAGTACTTC
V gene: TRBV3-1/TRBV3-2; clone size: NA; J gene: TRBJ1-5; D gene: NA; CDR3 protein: CASSHTGSYQPQHF; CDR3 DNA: TGTGCCAGCAGCCACACAGGGAGTTATCAGCCCCAGCATTTT
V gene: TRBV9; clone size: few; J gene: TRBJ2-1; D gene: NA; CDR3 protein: CASSVALRVGEQFF; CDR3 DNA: TGTGCCAGCAGCGTAGCTTTGCGGGTGGGTGAGCAGTTCTTC
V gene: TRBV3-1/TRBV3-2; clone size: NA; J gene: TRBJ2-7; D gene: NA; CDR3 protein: CASSQQGVNEQYF; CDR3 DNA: TGTGCCAGCAGCCAACAGGGTGTCAACGAGCAGTACTTC
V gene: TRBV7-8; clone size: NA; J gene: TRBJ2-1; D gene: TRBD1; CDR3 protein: CASSPGTGYFF; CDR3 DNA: TGTGCCAGCAGCCCCGGGACAGGGTATTTCTTC
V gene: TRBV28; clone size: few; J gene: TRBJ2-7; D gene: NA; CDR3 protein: CASSLGLNRLLGEQYF; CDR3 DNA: TGTGCCAGCAGTTTAGGTCTTAACCGCCTTCTCGGCGAGCAGTACTTC
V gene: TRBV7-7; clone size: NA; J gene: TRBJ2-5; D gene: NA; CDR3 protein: CASSLGASGSQETQYF; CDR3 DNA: TGTGCTAGCAGCTTAGGGGCGTCGGGGAGCCAAGAGACCCAGTACTTC
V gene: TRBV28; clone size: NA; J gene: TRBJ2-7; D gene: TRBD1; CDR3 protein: CASYDRDVYEQYF; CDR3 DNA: TGTGCCAGCTACGACAGGGATGTTTACGAGCAGTACTTC
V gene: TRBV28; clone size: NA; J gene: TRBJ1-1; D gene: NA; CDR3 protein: CASSPPFAPSTEAFF; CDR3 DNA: TGTGCCAGCAGTCCTCCATTTGCCCCCAGCACTGAAGCTTTCTTT
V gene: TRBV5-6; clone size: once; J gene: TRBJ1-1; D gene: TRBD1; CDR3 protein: CASSFYGTGRGHTEAFF; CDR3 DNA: TGTGCCAGCAGCTTTTATGGGACAGGGAGGGGACACACTGAAGCTTTCTTT
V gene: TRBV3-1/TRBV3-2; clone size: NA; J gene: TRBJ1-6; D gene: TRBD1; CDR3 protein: CASSQVGTGVSPLHF; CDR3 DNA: TGTGCCAGCAGCCAAGTTGGGACAGGAGTTTCACCCCTCCACTTT
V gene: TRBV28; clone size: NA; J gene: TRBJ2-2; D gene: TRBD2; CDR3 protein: CASNGGRVGELFF; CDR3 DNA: TGTGCCAGCAATGGCGGGAGGGTCGGGGAGCTGTTTTTT
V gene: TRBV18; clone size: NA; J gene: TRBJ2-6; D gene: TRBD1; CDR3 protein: CASSSRQGRSGANVLTF; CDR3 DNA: TGTGCCAGCTCATCTCGACAGGGCCGCTCTGGGGCCAACGTCCTGACTTTC
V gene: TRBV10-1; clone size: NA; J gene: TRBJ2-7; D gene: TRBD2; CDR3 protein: CASSGGSTSGRAAQYF; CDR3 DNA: TGCGCCAGCAGCGGCGGTTCGACTAGCGGGAGAGCCGCGCAGTACTTC
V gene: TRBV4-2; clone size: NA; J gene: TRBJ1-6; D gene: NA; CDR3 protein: CASSPDRYSYNSPLHF; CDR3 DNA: TGTGCCAGCAGCCCCGACAGATACTCCTATAATTCACCCCTCCACTTT
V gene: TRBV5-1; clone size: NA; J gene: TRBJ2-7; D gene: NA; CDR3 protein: CASSLRTDSYEQYF; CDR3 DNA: TGCGCCAGCAGCTTGAGGACAGACTCCTACGAGCAGTACTTC
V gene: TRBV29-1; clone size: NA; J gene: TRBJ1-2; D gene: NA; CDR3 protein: CTIIGGSPPSLFYGYTF; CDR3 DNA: TGCACAATCATCGGGGGGAGTCCTCCCTCCCTCTTCTATGGCTACACCTTC
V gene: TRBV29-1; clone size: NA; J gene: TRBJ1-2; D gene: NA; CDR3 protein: CSVEEPAGAEANYGYTF; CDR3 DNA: TGCAGCGTTGAAGAACCCGCGGGGGCTGAAGCTAACTATGGCTACACCTTC
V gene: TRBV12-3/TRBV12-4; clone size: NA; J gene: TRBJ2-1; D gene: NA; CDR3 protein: CASSFAGNNEQFF; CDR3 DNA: TGTGCCAGCAGTTTTGCAGGGAACAATGAGCAGTTCTTC
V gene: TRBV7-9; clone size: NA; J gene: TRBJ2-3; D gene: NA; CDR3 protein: CASIQGGSTDTQYF; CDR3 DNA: TGTGCCAGCATCCAGGGAGGCTCCACAGATACGCAGTATTTT
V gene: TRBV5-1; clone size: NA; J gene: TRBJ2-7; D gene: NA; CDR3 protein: CASSLVPAGPLHVPPEQYF; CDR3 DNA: TGCGCCAGCAGCTTGGTGCCCGCGGGCCCCCTTCACGTCCCCCCCGAGCAGTACTTC
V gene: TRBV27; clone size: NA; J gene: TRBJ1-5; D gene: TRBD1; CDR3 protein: CASSSQGEINQPQHF; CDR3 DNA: TGTGCCAGCAGTTCCCAGGGGGAGATCAATCAGCCCCAGCATTTT
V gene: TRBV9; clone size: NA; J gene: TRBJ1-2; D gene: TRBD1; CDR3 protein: CASSARTGGRYGYTF; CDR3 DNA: TGTGCCAGCAGCGCGCGTACAGGGGGCCGATATGGCTACACCTTC
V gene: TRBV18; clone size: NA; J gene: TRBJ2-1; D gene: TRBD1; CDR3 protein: CASSPGTDSYNEQFF; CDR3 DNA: TGTGCCAGCTCACCCGGGACAGATTCCTACAATGAGCAGTTCTTC
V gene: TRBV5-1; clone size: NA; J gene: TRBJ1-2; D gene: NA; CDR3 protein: CASSFPGSQRLRGYTF; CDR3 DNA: TGCGCCAGCAGCTTCCCGGGATCCCAGCGCCTCAGGGGCTACACCTTC
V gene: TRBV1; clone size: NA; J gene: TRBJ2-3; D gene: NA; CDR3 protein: CTSSQRPGLADLTSTDTQYF; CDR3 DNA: TGCACCAGCAGCCAAAGGCCCGGACTAGCGGATTTAACTAGCACAGATACGCAGTATTTT
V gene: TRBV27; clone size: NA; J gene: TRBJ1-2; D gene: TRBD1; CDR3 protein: CASSPRQGPAYGYTF; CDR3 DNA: TGTGCCAGCAGTCCAAGACAGGGGCCAGCTTATGGCTACACCTTC